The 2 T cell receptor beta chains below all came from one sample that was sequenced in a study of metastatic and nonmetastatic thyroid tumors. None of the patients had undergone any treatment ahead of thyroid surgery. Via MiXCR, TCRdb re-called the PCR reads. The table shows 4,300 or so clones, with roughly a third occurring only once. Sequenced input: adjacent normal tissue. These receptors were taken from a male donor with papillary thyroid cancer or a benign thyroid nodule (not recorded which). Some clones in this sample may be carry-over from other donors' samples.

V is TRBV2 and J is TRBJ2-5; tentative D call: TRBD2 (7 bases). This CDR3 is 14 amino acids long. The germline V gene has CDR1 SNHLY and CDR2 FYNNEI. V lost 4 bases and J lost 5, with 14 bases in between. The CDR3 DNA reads TGTGCCAGCAGTGGCAGCAGGGGAGGGGAGACCCAGTACTTC. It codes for CASSGSRGGETQYF.

The DNA for the CDR3 is TGTGCCAGCAGTGCGACTAGCGGGAGCAAGCAGTTCTTC. The encoded protein is CASSATSGSKQFF. This sequence joins TRBV6-1 and TRBJ2-1; 12 positions agree with TRBD2. V was clipped by 4 bases and J by 11 bases; unmatched bases: 3. This CDR3 has 13 residues. Per germline, CDR1 MNHNS and CDR2 SASEGT.